This note documents a single TCR beta chain sequence. Its antigen is not known. The data originate from a study of regulatory dendritic cells for organ transplantation. Trimming stripped 3 bases from V and 1 base from J, with 15 bases between. Germline V gene data show CDR1 as MDHEN and CDR2 as SYDVKM. The CDR3 loop spans 16 amino acids. Study-wide points: Memory CD8+ clonal expansion seemed more limited with regulatory than mature dendritic cells.

Data came from immunoSEQ multiplex PCR; TCRdb stores just in-frame clones and leaves some out. The sample lists under 40,000 clones, about 89% occurring once. Memory T cells were CD45RO+, naive were CD45RA+, sorted by FACS. The origin of this receptor is a human donor in good health. This rearrangement joins TRBV28 to TRBJ1-1; D is undetermined. The sequenced material came from naive CD8+ T cells from blood. Regarding subset: CD45RA+ naive T cells. The CDR3 loop reads CASSFVDEPGNTEAFF. In nucleotides, the CDR3 is TGTGCCAGCAGTTTTGTCGATGAACCCGGGAACACTGAAGCTTTCTTT. Combining the CDR3 with reference TRBV28 and TRBJ1-1 gives the whole variable domain DVKVTQSSRYLVKRTGEKVFLECVQDMDHENMFWYRQDPGLGLRLIYFSYDVKMKEKGDIPEGYSVSREKKERFSLILESASTNQTSMYLCASSFVDEPGNTEAFFGQGTRLTVV.